A selection of T cell receptor beta chains follows, all from one sample in a study of T cells in Graves' hyperthyroidism and ophthalmopathy. One entry per CDR3 protein results from TCRdb running MiXCR on the multiplex PCR reads. The repertoire consists of approximately 46,000 distinct CDR3 sequences, with 45% to 50% occurring once and the leading ten covering roughly 32%. The sequenced sample was peripheral blood or thyroid tissue (not recorded which). Receptors originate from a woman aged 45-60 years with Graves' hyperthyroidism. Each CDR3 is given with its conserved first and last residue. Fields, in order: CDR3 length, V gene, J gene, D gene, clone size, CDR3 DNA, CDR3 protein. D genes are given only for firm matches. Clone size is not always given. Where it is, it says once, few, many or a class for expanded clones.

>12|TRBV20-1|TRBJ2-7|TRBD2|-
TGCAGTGCTGCTCTAGCGGGAGAAGAGCAGTACTTC
CSAALAGEEQYF
>13|TRBV29-1|TRBJ2-7|TRBD1|-
TGCAGCTTTGGGGACAGGACCGTTTACGAGCAGTACTTC
CSFGDRTVYEQYF
>13|TRBV20-1|TRBJ2-5|-|many
TGCAGTGCCCAGGCTGAGAACAAAGAGACCCAGTACTTC
CSAQAENKETQYF
>13|TRBV11-2|TRBJ1-5|-|once
TGCGCCAGCAGCCAAGGGGGTAGGCAGCCCCAGCATTTT
CASSQGGRQPQHF
>17|TRBV15|TRBJ2-2|TRBD1|-
TGTGCCACCAGCAGCCTAGGACAGGGATTAGGGACCGGGGAGCTGTTTTTT
CATSSLGQGLGTGELFF
>16|TRBV10-3|TRBJ2-7|TRBD2|-
TGTGCCACCCTGGATGGGACTAGCGGAGACTCCTACGAGCAGTACTTC
CATLDGTSGDSYEQYF
>13|TRBV27|TRBJ1-2|-|-
TGTGCCAGCAGTTTAAGAGCCGATTGGGGCTACACCTTC
CASSLRADWGYTF
>14|TRBV20-1|TRBJ2-7|TRBD1|many
TGCAGTGCTAGAGACACAGGGGGTTACTACGAGCAGTACTTC
CSARDTGGYYEQYF
>10|TRBV7-3|TRBJ2-5|-|few
TGCGCCAGCATGGGCGAGACCCAGTACTTC
CASMGETQYF
>10|TRBV5-1|TRBJ1-1|-|once
TGCGCCAGCAGTCCAGGGGTAGCTTTCTTT
CASSPGVAFF
>13|TRBV7-8|TRBJ1-1|TRBD1|-
TGTGCCAGCAGCTTGGACAGGCTACATGAAGCTTTCTTT
CASSLDRLHEAFF
>16|TRBV10-3|TRBJ1-2|-|-
TGTGCCATCAGTGAGTCGGCCGCCGGGGGCGACTATGGCTACACCTTC
CAISESAAGGDYGYTF
>15|TRBV20-1|TRBJ2-2|TRBD2|many
TGCAGTGCTTGGCCAGCGGGAGCGGACACCGGGGAGCTGTTTTTT
CSAWPAGADTGELFF
>13|TRBV29-1|TRBJ1-4|-|-
TGCAGCTCCTCCGGGACGGAGAATGAAAAACTGTTTTTT
CSSSGTENEKLFF
>15|TRBV2|TRBJ1-2|TRBD1|-
TGTGCCAGCAGTGAAGCGCCGACAGGGATCTATGGCTACACCTTC
CASSEAPTGIYGYTF
>15|TRBV7-2|TRBJ2-2|-|-
TGTGCCAGCAGCTTAGCGAGCGGGAACACCGGGGAGCTGTTTTTT
CASSLASGNTGELFF
>15|TRBV28|TRBJ1-1|-|-
TGTGCCAGCAGGATCAGGGCAGCCCCGGGGGCTGAAGCTTTCTTT
CASRIRAAPGAEAFF
>15|TRBV7-9|TRBJ2-1|-|-
TGTGCCAGCAGCTTAGCCGGCCTAGCAGACAATGAGCAGTTCTTC
CASSLAGLADNEQFF
>14|TRBV2|TRBJ2-1|TRBD1|few
TGTGCCAGCAGTGCGGGACAGGGCTACAATGAGCAGTTCTTC
CASSAGQGYNEQFF
>13|TRBV5-1|TRBJ2-6|TRBD2|-
TGCGCCAGCAGCTTCGGGGGGGTGAACACTGAAGCTTTC
CASSFGGVNTEAF
>14|TRBV7-9|TRBJ1-4|TRBD1|many
TGTGCCAGCACCCCGACAGGGACCTCGGAAAAACTGTTTTTT
CASTPTGTSEKLFF
>19|TRBV19|TRBJ2-7|TRBD1|-
TGTGCCAGTAGTATTTACCCGGGACAGACTCTTAGGAGCTCCTACGAGCAGTACTTC
CASSIYPGQTLRSSYEQYF
>15|TRBV27|TRBJ2-7|-|-
TGTGCCAGCAGTTTTGTACAGGGAAGCTCCTACGAGCAGTACTTC
CASSFVQGSSYEQYF
>15|TRBV5-1|TRBJ2-1|TRBD2|-
TGCGCCAGCAGCTTGGGACTAGCGAGCTACAATGAGCAGTTCTTC
CASSLGLASYNEQFF
>12|TRBV6-5|TRBJ2-7|-|-
TGTGCCAGCAAGGGGGGTTCGGACGAGCAGTACTTC
CASKGGSDEQYF
>13|TRBV20-1|TRBJ2-7|TRBD2|-
TGCAGTGCTCACCCTAGCGGGAGCCACGAGCAGTACTTC
CSAHPSGSHEQYF
>16|TRBV27|TRBJ1-4|-|many
TGTGCCAGCAGTTTTCGTTTGTGGGAGGGTAATGAAAAACTGTTTTTT
CASSFRLWEGNEKLFF
>17|TRBV7-2|TRBJ2-2|-|-
TGTGCCAGCAGCTTCTTATCGGGACAAAGAGGCACTGGGGAGCTGTTTTTT
CASSFLSGQRGTGELFF
>16|TRBV7-2|TRBJ2-5|TRBD1|-
TGTGCCAGCAGCACACAGGGGGGAACTCGTGGGGAGACCCAGTACTTC
CASSTQGGTRGETQYF
>14|TRBV20-1|TRBJ2-7|TRBD1|-
TGCAGTGCTAGAGGGGACAGGGGGCTTTACGAGCAGTACTTC
CSARGDRGLYEQYF
>14|TRBV20-1|TRBJ2-7|-|many
TGCAGTGCTAGGACTACCAGGACCCCATACGAGCAGTACTTC
CSARTTRTPYEQYF
>14|TRBV20-1|TRBJ2-1|TRBD2|once
TGCAGTGCTACTAGCGGGAGGGATTACAATGAGCAGTTCTTC
CSATSGRDYNEQFF
>14|TRBV2|TRBJ2-7|-|many
TGTGCCAGCAGGTGGACTCCAGGTACCCACGAGCAGTACTTC
CASRWTPGTHEQYF
>12|TRBV2|TRBJ1-2|-|-
TGTGCCAGCAGTGTCCATAACTATGGCTACACCTTC
CASSVHNYGYTF
>17|TRBV14|TRBJ1-5|TRBD1|-
TGTGCCAGCACCAAAAAGAGGGACAGGGATGTCGATCAGCCCCAGCATTTT
CASTKKRDRDVDQPQHF
>12|TRBV20-1|TRBJ2-2|-|-
TGCAGTGCTTACCCGAACGCCAGGGAGCTGTTTTTT
CSAYPNARELFF
>17|TRBV15|TRBJ2-2|-|-
TGTGCCACCAGCAGCCTCTGGGCAGGGGCGAACACCGGGGAGCTGTTTTTT
CATSSLWAGANTGELFF
>12|TRBV7-3|TRBJ2-2|-|many
TGTGCCAGCAGCTCCCGGATCGGGGAGCTGTTTTTT
CASSSRIGELFF
>16|TRBV7-8|TRBJ1-6|-|many
TGTGCCAGCAGCAACCGCCAGGCGGTTTATAATTCACCCCTCCACTTT
CASSNRQAVYNSPLHF
>14|TRBV5-1|TRBJ1-3|TRBD1|many
TGCGCCAGCAGCGGGACAGACTCTGGAAACACCATATATTTT
CASSGTDSGNTIYF